This T cell receptor (beta chain) derives from a study of tumor-infiltrating lymphocytes in oesophageal squamous cell carcinoma. Germline-derived CDR1 and CDR2 are LNHDA and SQIVND (reference sequence). The V end lost 6 bases, the J end lost 2 bases, and 15 bases lay between the germline ends. CDR3 length equals 15 residues. TCRdb reanalysed the PCR reads using MiXCR and keeps one entry per CDR3 protein. The data show around 11,000 distinct CDR3 sequences, more than 55% seen once. This clonotype was observed at least ten times. This chain uses TRBV19 with TRBJ2-3; D possibly corresponds to TRBD1 (6 bases). The material sequenced was esophageal tumor tissue. The source of this sequence is a male donor with esophageal squamous cell carcinoma. The CDR3 DNA reads TGTGCCAGTAGCTTATGGACAGACGACACAGATACGCAGTATTTT. Translating gives CASSLWTDDTDTQYF.